This T cell receptor beta chain comes out of a study of shared clonotypes between healthy human individuals. General study results and limits: The diversity represented, both genetic and in exposure history, was limited by few donors.

This clone was recorded many times. Its antigen is not known. Measured with immunoSEQ multiplex PCR; TCRdb has only the in-frame clones, and not every one. The sample shows roughly 510,000 clones, nearly 80% of them seen only once. This TCR derives from a woman aged 40 to 55 in good health. Some clones in this sample may be carry-over from other donors' samples. Sequencing used PBMCs.

CDR3 nucleotides: TGCGCCAGCAGCCCGCGTCGGGCGGGAGATACCGGGGAGCTGTTTTTT. Residues: CASSPRRAGDTGELFF. The rearrangement links TRBV5-1 to TRBJ2-2, with 7 positions matching TRBD2. Trimming cost V 4 bases and J 5 bases; bases outside gene matches: 11. CDR3 size: 16 residues. The germline V gene encodes CDR1 SGHRS and CDR2 YFSETQ.